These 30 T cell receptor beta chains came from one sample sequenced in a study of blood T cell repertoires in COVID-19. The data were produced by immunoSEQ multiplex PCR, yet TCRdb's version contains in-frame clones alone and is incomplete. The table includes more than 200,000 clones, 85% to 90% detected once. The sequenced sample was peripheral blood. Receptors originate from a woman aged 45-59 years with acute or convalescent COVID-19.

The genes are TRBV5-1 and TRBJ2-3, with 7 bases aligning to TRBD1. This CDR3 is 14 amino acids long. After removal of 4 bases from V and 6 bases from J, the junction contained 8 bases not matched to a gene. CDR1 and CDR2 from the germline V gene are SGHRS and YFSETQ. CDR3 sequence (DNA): TGCGCCAGCAGCCCGACAGGGCCTAGGGATACGCAGTATTTT. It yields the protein CASSPTGPRDTQYF.

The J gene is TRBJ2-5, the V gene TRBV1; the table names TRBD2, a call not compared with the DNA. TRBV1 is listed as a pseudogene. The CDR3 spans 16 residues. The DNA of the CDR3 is TGCACCTGCGGGGGACTAGCGGGAGGGTACCAAGAGACCCAGTACTTC. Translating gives CTCGGLAGGYQETQYF.

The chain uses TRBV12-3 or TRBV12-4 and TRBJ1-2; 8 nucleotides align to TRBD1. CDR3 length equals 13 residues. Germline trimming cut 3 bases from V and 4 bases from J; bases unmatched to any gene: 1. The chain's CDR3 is CASSFTGGYGYTF. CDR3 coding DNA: TGTGCCAGCAGTTTCACAGGGGGCTATGGCTACACCTTC.

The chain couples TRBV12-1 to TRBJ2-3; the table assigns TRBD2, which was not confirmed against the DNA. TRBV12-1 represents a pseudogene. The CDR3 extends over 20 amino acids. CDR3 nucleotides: TGTGCCAGCAGCTTTGCGCCGACTAGCGGGAGGGCCCGCTTCACAGATACGCAGTATTTT. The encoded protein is CASSFAPTSGRARFTDTQYF.

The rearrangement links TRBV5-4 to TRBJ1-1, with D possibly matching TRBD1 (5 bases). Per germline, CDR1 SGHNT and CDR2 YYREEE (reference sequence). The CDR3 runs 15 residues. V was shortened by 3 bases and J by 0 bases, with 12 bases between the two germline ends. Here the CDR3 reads CASSSPTVVNTEAFF. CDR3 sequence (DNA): TGTGCCAGCAGCTCCCCGACAGTAGTGAACACTGAAGCTTTCTTT.

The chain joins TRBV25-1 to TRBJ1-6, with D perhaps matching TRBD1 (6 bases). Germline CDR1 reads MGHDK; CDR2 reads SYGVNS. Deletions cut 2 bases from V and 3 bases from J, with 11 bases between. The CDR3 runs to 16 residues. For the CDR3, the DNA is TGTGCCAGCAGTGAACCGGGACACAACTATAATTCACCCCTCCACTTT. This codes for CASSEPGHNYNSPLHF.

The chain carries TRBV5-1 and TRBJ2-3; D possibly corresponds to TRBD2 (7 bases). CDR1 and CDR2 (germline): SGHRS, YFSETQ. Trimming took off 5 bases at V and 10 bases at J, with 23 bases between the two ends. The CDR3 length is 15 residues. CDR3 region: CASSPGGGPGAAQYF. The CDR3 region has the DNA TGCGCCAGCAGTCCGGGGGGCGGGCCCGGAGCAGCGCAGTATTTT.

CDR3: CASSLEAGPDYEQYF. Written as DNA, the CDR3 is TGTGCCAGCAGCTTGGAAGCGGGGCCTGACTACGAGCAGTACTTC. The V and J genes are TRBV5-4 and TRBJ2-7; 7 bases align to TRBD2. This CDR3 contains 15 residues. Germline CDR1 and CDR2: SGHNT and YYREEE (reference sequence). The junction had 6 bases not matched to a gene; V was cut back by 0 bases and J by 3 bases.

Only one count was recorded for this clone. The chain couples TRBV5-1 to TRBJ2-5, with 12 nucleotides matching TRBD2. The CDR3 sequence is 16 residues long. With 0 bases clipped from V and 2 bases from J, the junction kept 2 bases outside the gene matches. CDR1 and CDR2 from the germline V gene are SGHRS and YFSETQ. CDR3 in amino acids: CASSLGGLAGQETQYF. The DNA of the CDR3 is TGCGCCAGCAGCTTGGGAGGACTAGCGGGGCAAGAGACCCAGTACTTC.

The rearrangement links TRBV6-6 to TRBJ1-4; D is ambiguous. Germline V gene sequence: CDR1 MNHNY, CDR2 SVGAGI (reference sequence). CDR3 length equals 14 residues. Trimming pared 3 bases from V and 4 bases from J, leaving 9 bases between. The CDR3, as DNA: TGTGCCAGCAGTTATGGGCAGTTTAATGAAAAACTGTTTTTT. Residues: CASSYGQFNEKLFF.

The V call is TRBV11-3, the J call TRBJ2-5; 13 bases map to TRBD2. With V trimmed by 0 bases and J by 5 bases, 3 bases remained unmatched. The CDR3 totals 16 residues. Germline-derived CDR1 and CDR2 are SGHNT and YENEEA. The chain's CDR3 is CASSLELAGGLETQYF. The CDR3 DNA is TGTGCCAGCAGCTTAGAACTAGCGGGGGGGCTGGAGACCCAGTACTTC.

CDR3 sequence reads: CAWSINEQFF. In DNA form, the CDR3 reads TGTGCCTGGAGCATCAATGAGCAGTTCTTC. The chain combines TRBV30 with TRBJ2-1; D ambiguous. Between the trimmed V and J ends, which lost 3 bases and 6 bases, there was a span of 3 bases. This CDR3 is 10 amino acids long. Germline values: CDR1 GTSNPN, CDR2 SVGIG (reference sequence).

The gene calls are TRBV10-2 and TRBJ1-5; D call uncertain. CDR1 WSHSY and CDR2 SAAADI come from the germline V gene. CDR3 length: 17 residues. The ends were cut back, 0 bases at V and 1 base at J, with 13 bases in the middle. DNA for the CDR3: TGCGCCAGCAGTGAGTCGTTCCTCTCCGCGAGCAATCAGCCCCAGCATTTT. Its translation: CASSESFLSASNQPQHF.

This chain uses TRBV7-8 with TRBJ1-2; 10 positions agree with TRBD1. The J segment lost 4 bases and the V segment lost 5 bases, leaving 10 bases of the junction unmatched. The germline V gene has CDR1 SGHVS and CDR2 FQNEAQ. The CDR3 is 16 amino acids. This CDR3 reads CASSPGGQGDFYGYTF. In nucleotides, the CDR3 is TGTGCCAGCAGCCCGGGAGGACAGGGGGATTTCTATGGCTACACCTTC.

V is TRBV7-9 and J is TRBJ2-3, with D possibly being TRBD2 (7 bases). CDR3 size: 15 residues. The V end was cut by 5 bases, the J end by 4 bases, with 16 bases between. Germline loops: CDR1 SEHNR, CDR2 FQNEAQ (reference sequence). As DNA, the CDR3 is TGTGCCAGCAGCCCGGGGGGCACTACCGCAGATACGCAGTATTTT. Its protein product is CASSPGGTTADTQYF. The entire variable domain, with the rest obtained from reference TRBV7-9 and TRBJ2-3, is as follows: DTGVSQNPRHKITKRGQNVTFRCDPISEHNRLYWYRQTLGQGPEFLTYFQNEAQLEKSRLLSDRFSAERPKGSFSTLEIQRTEQGDSAMYLCASSPGGTTADTQYFGPGTRLTVL.

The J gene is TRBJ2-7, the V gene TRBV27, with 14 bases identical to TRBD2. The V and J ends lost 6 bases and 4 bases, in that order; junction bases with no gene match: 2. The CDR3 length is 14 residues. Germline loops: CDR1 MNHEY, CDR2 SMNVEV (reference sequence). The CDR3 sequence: CASRGLAGVYEQYF. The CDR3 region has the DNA TGTGCCAGCAGGGGACTAGCGGGGGTTTACGAGCAGTACTTC.

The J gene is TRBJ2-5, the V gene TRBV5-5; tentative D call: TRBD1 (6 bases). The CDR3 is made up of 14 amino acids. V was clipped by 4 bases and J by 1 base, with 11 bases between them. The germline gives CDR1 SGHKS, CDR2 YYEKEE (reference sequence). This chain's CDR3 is CASSHQQGQETQYF. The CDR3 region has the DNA TGTGCCAGCAGCCATCAACAGGGCCAAGAGACCCAGTACTTC.

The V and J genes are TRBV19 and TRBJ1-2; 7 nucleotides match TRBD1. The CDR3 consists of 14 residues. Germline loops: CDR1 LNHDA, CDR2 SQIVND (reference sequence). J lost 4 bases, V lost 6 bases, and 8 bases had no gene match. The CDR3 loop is CASRGPGGIYGYTF. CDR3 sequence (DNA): TGTGCCAGTAGGGGTCCAGGGGGAATCTATGGCTACACCTTC.

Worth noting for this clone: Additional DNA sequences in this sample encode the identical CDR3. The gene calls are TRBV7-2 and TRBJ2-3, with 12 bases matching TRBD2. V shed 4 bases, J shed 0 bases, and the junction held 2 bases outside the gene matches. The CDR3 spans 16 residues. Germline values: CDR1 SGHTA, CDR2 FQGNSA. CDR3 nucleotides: TGTGCCAGCAGCTCAGGACTAGCGGGGAGCACAGATACGCAGTATTTT. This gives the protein CASSSGLAGSTDTQYF. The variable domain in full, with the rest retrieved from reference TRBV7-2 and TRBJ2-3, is GAGVSQSPSNKVTEKGKDVELRCDPISGHTALYWYRQSLGQGLEFLIYFQGNSAPDKSGLPSDRFSAERTGGSVSTLTIQRTQQEDSAVYLCASSSGLAGSTDTQYFGPGTRLTVL.

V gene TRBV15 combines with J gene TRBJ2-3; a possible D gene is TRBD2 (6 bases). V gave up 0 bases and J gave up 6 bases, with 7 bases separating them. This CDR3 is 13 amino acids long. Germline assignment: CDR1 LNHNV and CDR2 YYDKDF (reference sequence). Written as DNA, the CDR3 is TGTGCCACCAGCAGAGATCGGGGGGATACGCAGTATTTT. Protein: CATSRDRGDTQYF.

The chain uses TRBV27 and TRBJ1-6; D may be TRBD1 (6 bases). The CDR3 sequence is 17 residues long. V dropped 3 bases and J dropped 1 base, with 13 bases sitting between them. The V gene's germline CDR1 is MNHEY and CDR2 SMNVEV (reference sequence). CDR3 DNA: TGTGCCAGCAGTTTTACAGGGAGCGTATCCTATAATTCACCCCTCCACTTT. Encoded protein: CASSFTGSVSYNSPLHF.

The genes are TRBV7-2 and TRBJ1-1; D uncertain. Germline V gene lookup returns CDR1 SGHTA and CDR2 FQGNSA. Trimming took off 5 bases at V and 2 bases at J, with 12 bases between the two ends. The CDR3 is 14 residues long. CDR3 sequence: CASSPFGQNTEAFF. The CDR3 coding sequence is TGTGCCAGCAGCCCCTTTGGGCAAAACACTGAAGCTTTCTTT.

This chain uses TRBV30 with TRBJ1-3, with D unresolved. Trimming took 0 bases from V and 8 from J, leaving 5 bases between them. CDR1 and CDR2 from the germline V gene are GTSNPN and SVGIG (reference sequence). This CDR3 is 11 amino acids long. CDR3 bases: TGTGCCTGGAGTGTTGAGGACACCATATATTTT. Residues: CAWSVEDTIYF.

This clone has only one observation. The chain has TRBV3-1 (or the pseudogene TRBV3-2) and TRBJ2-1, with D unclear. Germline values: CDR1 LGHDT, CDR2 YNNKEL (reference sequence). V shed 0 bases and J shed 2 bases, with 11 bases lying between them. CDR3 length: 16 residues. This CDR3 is CASSQDPLIAYNEQFF. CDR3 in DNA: TGTGCCAGCAGCCAAGATCCACTTATTGCCTACAATGAGCAGTTCTTC.

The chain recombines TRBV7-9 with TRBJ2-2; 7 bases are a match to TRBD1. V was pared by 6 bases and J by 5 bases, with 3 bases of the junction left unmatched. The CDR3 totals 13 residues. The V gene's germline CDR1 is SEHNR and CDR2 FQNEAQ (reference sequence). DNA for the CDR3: TGTGCCAGCAGGACAGGGAGTACCGGGGAGCTGTTTTTT. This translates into CASRTGSTGELFF.

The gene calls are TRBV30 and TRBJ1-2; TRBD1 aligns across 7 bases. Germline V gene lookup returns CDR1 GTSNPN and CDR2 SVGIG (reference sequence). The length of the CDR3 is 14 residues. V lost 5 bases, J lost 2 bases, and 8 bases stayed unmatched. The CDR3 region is CAWSTGTDNYGYTF. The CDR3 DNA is TGTGCCTGGTCCACCGGGACAGACAACTATGGCTACACCTTC. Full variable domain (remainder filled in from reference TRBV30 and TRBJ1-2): SQTIHQWPATLVQPVGSPLSLECTVEGTSNPNLYWYRQAAGRGLQLLFYSVGIGQISSEVPQNLSASRPQDRQFILSSKKLLLSDSGFYLCAWSTGTDNYGYTFGSGTRLTVV.

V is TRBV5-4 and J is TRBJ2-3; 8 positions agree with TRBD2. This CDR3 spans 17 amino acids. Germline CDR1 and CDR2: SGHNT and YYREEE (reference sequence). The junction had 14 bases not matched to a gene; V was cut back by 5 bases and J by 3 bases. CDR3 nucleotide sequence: TGTGCCAGCAGAACCGGGACTTCCCGCGGGGGGACAGATACGCAGTATTTT. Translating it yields CASRTGTSRGGTDTQYF. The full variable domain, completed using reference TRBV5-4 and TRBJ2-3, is ETGVTQSPTHLIKTRGQQVTLRCSSQSGHNTVSWYQQALGQGPQFIFQYYREEENGRGNFPPRFSGLQFPNYSSELNVNALELDDSALYLCASRTGTSRGGTDTQYFGPGTRLTVL.

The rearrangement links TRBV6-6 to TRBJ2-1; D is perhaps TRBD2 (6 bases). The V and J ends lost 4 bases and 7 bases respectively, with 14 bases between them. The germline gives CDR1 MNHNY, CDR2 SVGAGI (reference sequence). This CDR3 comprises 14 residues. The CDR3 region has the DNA TGTGCCAGCAGTTCCTCGGCCGGAGGGAATGAGCAGTTCTTC. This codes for CASSSSAGGNEQFF.

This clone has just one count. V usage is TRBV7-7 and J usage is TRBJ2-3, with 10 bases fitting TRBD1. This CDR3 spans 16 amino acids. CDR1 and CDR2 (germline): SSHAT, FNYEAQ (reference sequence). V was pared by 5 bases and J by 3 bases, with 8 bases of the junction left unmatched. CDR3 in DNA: TGTGCCAGCAGCCTCCAGACAGGGGGCGAGACAGATACGCAGTATTTT. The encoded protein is CASSLQTGGETDTQYF. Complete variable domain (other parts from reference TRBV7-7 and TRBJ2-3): GAGVSQSPRYKVTKRGQDVTLRCDPISSHATLYWYQQALGQGPEFLTYFNYEAQPDKSGLPSDRFSAERPEGSISTLTIQRTEQRDSAMYRCASSLQTGGETDTQYFGPGTRLTVL.

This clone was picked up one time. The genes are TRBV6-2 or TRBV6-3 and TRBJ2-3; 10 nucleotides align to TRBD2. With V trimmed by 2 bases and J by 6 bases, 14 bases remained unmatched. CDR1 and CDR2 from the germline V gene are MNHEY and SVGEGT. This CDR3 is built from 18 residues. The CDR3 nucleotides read TGTGCCAGCAGTTACGGCTGGAAGCGGGAGGGTCGGGGGGATACGCAGTATTTT. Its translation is CASSYGWKREGRGDTQYF.